This is a list of T cell receptor beta chains from one sample in a study of shared clonotypes between healthy human individuals. The table came from immunoSEQ multiplex PCR; TCRdb's copy has only in-frame clones and leaves some out. The sample records 550,000 to 700,000 clones, about three quarters being singletons. Sequences were obtained from memory CD4+ T cells sorted from blood. The receptors here all came from a woman in her twenties or thirties in good health. Each CDR3 is given with its conserved first and last residue. A D gene is named only where the DNA matches it firmly. Clone size is given for some rows only: seen once, a few or many times, or a class if the clone is expanded.

size,J,V,D,CDR3,DNA
few,TRBJ2-4,TRBV10-1,TRBD1,CARGQKNIQYF,TGCGCCAGGGGACAGAAAAACATTCAGTACTTC
few,TRBJ1-1,TRBV4-2,-,CASSQVQFSGLTEAFF,TGTGCCAGCAGCCAAGTTCAGTTTTCAGGATTGACTGAAGCTTTCTTT
-,TRBJ1-4,TRBV7-9,-,CASRPPAATNEKLFF,TGTGCCAGCAGGCCTCCCGCTGCAACTAATGAAAAACTGTTTTTT
few,TRBJ2-7,TRBV7-9,TRBD2,CASSLAYGVGLANGEQYF,TGTGCCAGCAGCTTAGCGTACGGTGTGGGACTAGCGAACGGGGAGCAGTACTTC
-,TRBJ2-1,TRBV2,-,CASSEDGVTYNEQFF,TGTGCCAGCAGTGAAGACGGGGTGACGTACAATGAGCAGTTCTTC
-,TRBJ2-2,TRBV7-2,TRBD2,CASSLAGLQNTGELFF,TGTGCCAGCAGCTTAGCGGGACTACAGAACACCGGGGAGCTGTTTTTT
-,TRBJ2-7,TRBV4-2,-,CASSQDWLGTREQYF,TGTGCCAGCAGCCAAGATTGGCTAGGTACCCGCGAGCAGTACTTC
once,TRBJ1-3,TRBV11-3,TRBD1,CASGGTGITIYF,TGTGCCAGCGGCGGGACAGGGATCACCATATATTTT
-,TRBJ1-1,TRBV6-1,-,CASNPGQEYTEAFF,TGTGCCAGCAATCCGGGGCAGGAGTACACTGAAGCTTTCTTT
-,TRBJ2-7,TRBV7-6,TRBD1,CASSQDRYEQYF,TGTGCCAGCAGCCAGGACAGGTACGAGCAGTACTTC
-,TRBJ2-3,TRBV2,TRBD2,CASSPGLSTDTQYF,TGTGCCAGCAGTCCGGGACTAAGCACAGATACGCAGTATTTT
once,TRBJ2-7,TRBV11-2,-,CASSPQTGQSSYEQYF,TGTGCCAGCAGCCCCCAGACAGGACAAAGCTCCTACGAGCAGTACTTC
-,TRBJ2-5,TRBV6-1,-,CASSESQTQETQYF,TGTGCCAGCAGTGAATCCCAGACCCAAGAGACCCAGTACTTC
-,TRBJ1-1,TRBV6-5,TRBD1,CASSQPGQGDTEAFF,TGTGCCAGCAGTCAACCGGGACAGGGGGACACTGAAGCTTTCTTT
-,TRBJ1-3,TRBV7-2,-,CASSLDGARSGNTIYF,TGTGCCAGCAGCTTAGATGGGGCACGCTCTGGAAACACCATATATTTT
-,TRBJ1-1,TRBV18,-,CATLNSNTEAFF,TGTGCCACCTTAAATTCGAACACTGAAGCTTTCTTT
-,TRBJ1-3,TRBV2,-,CASSSTGHLVGNTIYF,TGTGCCAGCAGTTCGACGGGCCATCTGGTTGGAAACACCATATATTTT
-,TRBJ2-7,TRBV19,-,CASRVRGHEQYF,TGTGCCAGTAGGGTCAGGGGCCACGAGCAGTACTTC
-,TRBJ1-1,TRBV6-1,-,CASIGHSEAFF,TGTGCCAGTATAGGACACTCTGAAGCTTTCTTT
-,TRBJ1-1,TRBV19,-,CASSGTLNTEAFF,TGTGCCAGTAGCGGGACCTTAAACACTGAAGCTTTCTTT
-,TRBJ2-5,TRBV5-4,TRBD1,CASSLEQGLGTQYF,TGTGCCAGCAGCTTGGAACAGGGGCTGGGGACCCAGTACTTC
-,TRBJ2-3,TRBV6-1,-,CASSVGGDTQYF,TGTGCCAGCAGTGTAGGTGGGGATACGCAGTATTTT
-,TRBJ2-2,TRBV10-1,-,CASSPPGAGELFF,TGCGCCAGCAGCCCCCCAGGGGCCGGGGAGCTGTTTTTT
-,TRBJ2-1,TRBV6-5,-,CASRPREESYNEQFF,TGTGCCAGCAGGCCCCGCGAGGAATCCTACAATGAGCAGTTCTTC
-,TRBJ1-6,TRBV5-4,-,CASSWEGRDSPLHF,TGTGCCAGCAGCTGGGAGGGCCGTGATTCACCCCTCCACTTT
-,TRBJ2-7,TRBV7-2,-,CASSLSAANYEQYF,TGTGCCAGCAGCTTATCGGCGGCGAACTACGAGCAGTACTTC
-,TRBJ1-1,TRBV10-1,-,CASSESGDTEAFF,TGCGCCAGCAGTGAGTCCGGGGACACTGAAGCTTTCTTT
-,TRBJ2-3,TRBV27,TRBD2,CASSSNRLAGVPDTQYF,TGTGCCAGCAGTTCCAATCGACTAGCGGGAGTTCCAGATACGCAGTATTTT
-,TRBJ2-1,TRBV5-1,TRBD2,CASSPGTSGGEQFF,TGCGCCAGCAGCCCAGGGACTAGCGGCGGTGAGCAGTTCTTC
few,TRBJ2-2,TRBV18,TRBD2,CASSPPAGNTGELFF,TGTGCCAGCTCACCACCAGCGGGAAACACCGGGGAGCTGTTTTTT
-,TRBJ1-3,TRBV11-2,TRBD1,CASGDRGAGNTIYF,TGTGCCAGCGGGGACAGGGGCGCTGGAAACACCATATATTTT
-,TRBJ2-7,TRBV28,-,CASSFRVLSEQYF,TGTGCCAGCAGTTTTAGGGTTCTTAGCGAGCAGTACTTC
many,TRBJ2-3,TRBV4-2,-,CASSQGAWETAADTQYF,TGTGCCAGCAGCCAGGGTGCCTGGGAGACAGCGGCAGATACGCAGTATTTT
-,TRBJ2-2,TRBV10-1,-,CASRPSSITGELFF,TGCGCCAGCAGGCCCAGTAGCATCACCGGGGAGCTGTTTTTT
once,TRBJ2-7,TRBV6-1,-,CASSVGPSSYEQYF,TGTGCCAGCAGTGTCGGCCCCTCCTCCTACGAGCAGTACTTC
-,TRBJ1-2,TRBV28,-,CASRTVYGYTF,TGTGCCAGCAGGACAGTCTATGGCTACACCTTC
once,TRBJ2-1,TRBV5-1,-,CASSLEWGSYNEQFF,TGCGCCAGCAGCTTGGAATGGGGTTCCTACAATGAGCAGTTCTTC
few,TRBJ1-5,TRBV11-2,TRBD1,CASSLTGSAGQPQHF,TGTGCCAGCAGCTTGACAGGGTCGGCAGGTCAGCCCCAGCATTTT
few,TRBJ1-5,TRBV25-1,-,CASSYREGQPQHF,TGTGCCAGCAGCTACAGGGAAGGTCAGCCCCAGCATTTT
few,TRBJ1-2,TRBV5-1,-,CASSLAGGSSNYGYTF,TGCGCCAGCAGCTTGGCCGGGGGGTCTTCTAACTATGGCTACACCTTC
few,TRBJ1-1,TRBV12-5,-,CASGLGGNTEAFF,TGTGCTAGTGGTTTGGGGGGGAACACTGAAGCTTTCTTT